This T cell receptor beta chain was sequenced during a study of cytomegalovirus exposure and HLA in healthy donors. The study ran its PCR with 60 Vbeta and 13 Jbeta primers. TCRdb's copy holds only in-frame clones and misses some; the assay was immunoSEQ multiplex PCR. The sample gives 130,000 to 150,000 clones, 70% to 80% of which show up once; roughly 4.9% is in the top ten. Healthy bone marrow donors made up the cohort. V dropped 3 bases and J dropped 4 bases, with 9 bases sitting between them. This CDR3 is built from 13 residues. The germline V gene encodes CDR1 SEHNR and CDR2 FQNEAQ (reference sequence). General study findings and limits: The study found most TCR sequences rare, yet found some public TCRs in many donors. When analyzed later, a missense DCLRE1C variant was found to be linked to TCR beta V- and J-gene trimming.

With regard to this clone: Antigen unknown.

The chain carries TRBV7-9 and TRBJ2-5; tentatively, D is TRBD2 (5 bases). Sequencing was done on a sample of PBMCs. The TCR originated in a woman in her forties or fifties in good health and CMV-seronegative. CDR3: CASSFGLAETQYF. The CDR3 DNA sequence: TGTGCCAGCAGCTTTGGTCTAGCAGAGACCCAGTACTTC. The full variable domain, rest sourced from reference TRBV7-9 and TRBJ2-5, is DTGVSQNPRHKITKRGQNVTFRCDPISEHNRLYWYRQTLGQGPEFLTYFQNEAQLEKSRLLSDRFSAERPKGSFSTLEIQRTEQGDSAMYLCASSFGLAETQYFGPGTRLLVL.